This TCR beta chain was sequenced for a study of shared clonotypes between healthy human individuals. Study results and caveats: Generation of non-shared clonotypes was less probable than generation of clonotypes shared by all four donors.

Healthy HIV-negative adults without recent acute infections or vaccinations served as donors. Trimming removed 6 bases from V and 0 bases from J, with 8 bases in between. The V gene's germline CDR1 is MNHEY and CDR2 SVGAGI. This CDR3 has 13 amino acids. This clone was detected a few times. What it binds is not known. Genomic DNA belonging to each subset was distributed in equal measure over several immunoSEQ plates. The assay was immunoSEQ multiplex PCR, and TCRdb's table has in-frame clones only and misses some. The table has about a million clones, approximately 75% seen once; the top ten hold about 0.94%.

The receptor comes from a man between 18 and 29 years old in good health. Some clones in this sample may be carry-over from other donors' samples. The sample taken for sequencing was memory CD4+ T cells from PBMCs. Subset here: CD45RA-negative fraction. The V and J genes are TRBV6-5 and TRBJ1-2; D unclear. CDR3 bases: TGTGCCAGCAGACGAGACGCTAACTATGGCTACACCTTC. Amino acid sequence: CASRRDANYGYTF.